This T cell receptor (beta chain) derives from a study of CD8 T cells in ankylosing spondylitis. Study conclusions and caveats: Clones tied to disease were said to be significantly enriched in matched ankylosing spondylitis synovial fluid. Ankylosing spondylitis blood seemed to carry a telltale TCR beta motif made of seven or eight highly homologous variants.

Between the trimmed V and J ends, which lost 3 bases and 7 bases, there was a span of 1 base. The CDR3 consists of 9 residues. Per the germline V gene, CDR1 is SQVTM and CDR2 is ANQGSEA. For TCR beta, libraries came from quantitative 5'-RACE with molecular barcodes. A single record per CDR3 protein comes from TCRdb applying MiXCR to the 5' RACE reads. Here the sample spans about 510,000 distinct CDR3 sequences, under 5.5% being singletons. This clonotype was observed at least ten times. Its target is unknown. The sequence was obtained from a male donor with ankylosing spondylitis. The V and J genes are TRBV29-1 and TRBJ2-1; D gene unclear. The sequenced sample consisted of blood, either unsorted or a sorted T cell fraction (not recorded which). CDR3 DNA sequence: TGCAGCGTTGAGAATGAGCAGTTCTTC. Translated: CSVENEQFF.